What follows are 14 T cell receptor beta chains derived from one specimen sequenced in a study of cytomegalovirus exposure and HLA in healthy donors. The PCR employed 60 Vbeta primers together with 13 Jbeta primers. Clones were read by immunoSEQ multiplex PCR, and TCRdb kept only the in-frame ones, dropping some. The data contain 90,000 to 100,000 clones, just under 70% of them singletons. Sequences were obtained from PBMCs. These receptors were obtained from a man over 45 in good health and CMV-seronegative.

This clone has just one count. The V call is TRBV6-1, the J call TRBJ2-7, with a tentative D call TRBD2 (6 bases). Germline-derived CDR1 and CDR2 are MNHNS and SASEGT. Trimming shortened V by 4 bases and J by 7 bases, and 11 bases separated the two germline ends. The CDR3 extends over 12 amino acids. The CDR3 loop reads CASSGRGGEQYV. In DNA, the CDR3 is TGTGCCAGCAGTGGGAGGGGCGGGGAGCAGTACGTC.

The gene calls are TRBV5-8 and TRBJ2-3; D may be TRBD2 (6 bases). Germline V gene sequence: CDR1 SGHTS, CDR2 YDEGEE. V shed 4 bases and J shed 3 bases, with 18 bases lying between them. This CDR3 region has 16 residues. The CDR3 region has the DNA TGTGCCAGCAGCCTCCGTGGAGGGACGAGGACAGATACGCAGTATTTT. Its translation is CASSLRGGTRTDTQYF. Based on the CDR3 plus reference TRBV5-8 and TRBJ2-3, the full variable domain is EAGVTQSPTHLIKTRGQQATLRCSPISGHTSVYWYQQALGLGLQFLLWYDEGEERNRGNFPPRFSGRQFPNYSSELNVNALELEDSALYLCASSLRGGTRTDTQYFGPGTRLTVL.

The rearrangement joins TRBV5-4 to TRBJ1-2, with D tentatively TRBD1 (5 bases). Germline V gives CDR1 SGHNT, CDR2 YYREEE (reference sequence). The CDR3 sequence is 12 residues long. Trimming shortened V by 3 bases and J by 4 bases, and 7 bases separated the two germline ends. The CDR3 loop is CASSSGPYGYTF. The CDR3 region has the DNA TGTGCCAGCAGCTCAGGGCCCTATGGCTACACCTTC. Full variable domain (remainder filled in from reference TRBV5-4 and TRBJ1-2): ETGVTQSPTHLIKTRGQQVTLRCSSQSGHNTVSWYQQALGQGPQFIFQYYREEENGRGNFPPRFSGLQFPNYSSELNVNALELDDSALYLCASSSGPYGYTFGSGTRLTVV.

The chain links TRBV7-2 to TRBJ2-1; 8 positions match TRBD2. Trimming cost V 3 bases and J 4 bases; bases outside gene matches: 5. Germline V CDR1 and CDR2: SGHTA, FQGNSA. The CDR3 sequence is 15 residues long. For the CDR3, the DNA is TGTGCCAGCAGCTTCAGCGGGGGTTGGTACAATGAGCAGTTCTTC. Translation: CASSFSGGWYNEQFF.

The sample holds one count of this clone. The CDR3 nucleotides are TGCGCCAGCAGCCGGGGTCCGGGACAGGGTGCCTATGGCTACACCTTC. It encodes CASSRGPGQGAYGYTF. J is TRBJ1-2 and V is TRBV4-3, with TRBD1 matching 9 bases. From germline, CDR1 is LGHNA and CDR2 YSLEER. Losses at the gene ends were 4 bases for V and 4 bases for J; bases not matched to a gene: 10. This CDR3 region has 16 residues.

CDR3 nucleotide sequence: TGTGCCAGCAGTTACTCGAGGCTTCAGCCCCAGCATTTT. Translated: CASSYSRLQPQHF. This chain joins TRBV6-5 and TRBJ1-5; D gene uncertain. The germline CDR1 and CDR2 sequences are MNHEY and SVGAGI. V was shortened by 0 bases and J by 6 bases, with 6 bases between the two germline ends. The CDR3 covers 13 residues.

This clone was observed a handful of times. This sequence joins TRBV30 and TRBJ1-2; a weak D match, TRBD1 (5 bases). V dropped 0 bases and J dropped 4 bases, with 12 bases sitting between them. This CDR3 has 14 residues. The V gene's germline CDR1 is GTSNPN and CDR2 SVGIG (reference sequence). The DNA of the CDR3 is TGTGCCTGGAGTGTTTGGCAGGGTACCTATGGCTACACCTTC. Protein: CAWSVWQGTYGYTF.

A few counts support this clone. V and J are TRBV7-3 and TRBJ2-3, with 12 bases that match TRBD2. Germline CDR1 and CDR2: SGHTA and FQGTGA. V gave up 0 bases and J gave up 4 bases; unmatched junction bases: 5. The length of the CDR3 is 17 residues. Here the CDR3 DNA reads TGTGCCAGCAGCTTAACGGGGACTAGCGGGTCAGCAGATACGCAGTATTTT. Its translation is CASSLTGTSGSADTQYF.

The genes are TRBV7-8 and TRBJ2-7, with a possible D match to TRBD1 (5 bases). Germline V CDR1 and CDR2: SGHVS, FQNEAQ. V was cut by 2 bases and J by 4 bases, with 9 bases left in between. This CDR3 spans 13 amino acids. The CDR3 sequence is CASSLSQGYEQYV. CDR3 nucleotide sequence: TGTGCCAGCAGCTTAAGTCAGGGTTACGAGCAGTACGTC.

This clone was observed a few times. This chain links TRBV5-6 with TRBJ2-1; 8 nucleotides line up with TRBD2. V was pared by 5 bases and J by 6 bases, with 13 bases of the junction left unmatched. Germline V gives CDR1 SGHDT, CDR2 YYEEEE. The CDR3 length is 16 residues. The DNA for the CDR3 is TGTGCCAGCAGTCCTCCCCCCATAGCGGGGTTCAATGAGCAGTTCTTC. Translation: CASSPPPIAGFNEQFF.

This clone was seen once. The rearrangement uses TRBV20-1 and TRBJ1-4, with D uncertain. Trimming took off 6 bases at V and 14 bases at J, with 16 bases between the two ends. The CDR3 has 11 residues. The germline V gene has CDR1 DFQATT and CDR2 SNEGSKA (reference sequence). The CDR3 DNA follows: TGCAGTGCGAGCTTAGGACGGGGTCTGTTTTTT. Amino acids: CSASLGRGLFF.

V and J are TRBV10-3 and TRBJ1-1; TRBD1 agrees at 7 bases. CDR3 length: 14 residues. J lost 1 base, V lost 6 bases, and 5 bases had no gene match. Per germline, CDR1 ENHRY and CDR2 SYGVKD. CDR3 loop: CAIRRDSKNTEAFF. CDR3 bases: TGTGCCATCAGAAGGGACAGTAAGAACACTGAAGCTTTCTTT.

The chain employs TRBV21-1 and TRBJ2-5; the table's D call TRBD2 went unverified against the DNA. TRBV21-1 is marked as a pseudogene. The CDR3 runs 15 residues. CDR3 in DNA: TGTGCCAGCAGCAAAGACGGACTAGCGGAAGAGACCCAGTACTTC. It is translated as CASSKDGLAEETQYF.

The chain couples TRBV5-1 to TRBJ2-2, with TRBD1 matching 9 bases. Germline loops: CDR1 SGHRS, CDR2 YFSETQ. The CDR3 consists of 16 residues. J gave up 6 bases and V 0 bases, and 6 bases lay outside the gene matches. In DNA, the CDR3 is TGCGCCAGCAGCTTGGAAACAGGGGGCATTTCCGGGGAGCTGTTTTTT. This gives the protein CASSLETGGISGELFF.